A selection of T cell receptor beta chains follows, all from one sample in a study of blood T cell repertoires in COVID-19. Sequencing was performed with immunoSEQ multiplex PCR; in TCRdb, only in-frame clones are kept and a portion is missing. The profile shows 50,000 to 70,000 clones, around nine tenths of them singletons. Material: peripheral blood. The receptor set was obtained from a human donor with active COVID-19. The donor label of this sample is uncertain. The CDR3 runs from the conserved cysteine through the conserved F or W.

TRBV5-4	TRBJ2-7	CASSRRPGTSYEQYF
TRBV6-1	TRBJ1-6	CASSEVTGTSSPLHF
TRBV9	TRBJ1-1	CASSVEGGNTEAFF
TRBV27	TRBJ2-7	CASGLGGNPYEQYF
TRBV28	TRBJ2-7	CASSLDLSAYEQYF
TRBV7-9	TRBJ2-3	CASSLSVTDTQYF
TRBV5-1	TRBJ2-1	CASSFGGLSYNEQFF
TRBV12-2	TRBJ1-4	CASRHLQGRDEKLFF
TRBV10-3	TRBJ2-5	CASGRNWETQYF
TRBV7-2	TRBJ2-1	CASSLQGLGPNEQFF
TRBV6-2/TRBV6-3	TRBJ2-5	CASSHQRSAGWETQYF
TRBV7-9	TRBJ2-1	CASSDRDSYNEQFF
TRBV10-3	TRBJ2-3	CAISMTSRTDTQYF
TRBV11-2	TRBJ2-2	CASSPPASGIPGELFF
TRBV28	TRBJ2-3	CAIGTSGRDTQYF
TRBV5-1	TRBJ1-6	CASSLEGNNYNSPLHF
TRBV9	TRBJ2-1	CASSQSRSSYNEQFF
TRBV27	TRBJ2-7	CASSISVGPVEQYF
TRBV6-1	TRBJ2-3	CASSEYRGAEDTQYF
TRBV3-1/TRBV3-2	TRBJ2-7	CASSSSTGSGEQYF
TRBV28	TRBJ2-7	CASRGWGDTYEQYF
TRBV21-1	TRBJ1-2	CASSKAHNGHINGYTF
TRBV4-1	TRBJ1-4	CASSQDGSGGNEKLFF
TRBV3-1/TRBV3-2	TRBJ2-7	CASSPTPGQGAYEQYF
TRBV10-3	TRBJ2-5	CAIRTDEETQYF
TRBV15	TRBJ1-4	CATSGKGGRTNEKLFF
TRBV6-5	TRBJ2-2	CATLRGPGELFF